A selection of T cell receptor beta chains follows, all from one sample in a study of T cells in Graves' hyperthyroidism and ophthalmopathy. TCRdb recomputed calls from the multiplex PCR reads with MiXCR, one row per CDR3 protein. The data hold under 400,000 distinct CDR3 sequences, with roughly a fifth observed a single time. Source material: blood. All receptors derive from a woman aged 50 to 60 with Graves' hyperthyroidism. Both conserved end residues are part of each CDR3. A D gene is named only where the DNA matches it firmly. Clone sizes are given selectively: once, few, many, or a class where the clone is expanded.

CASSVAGTPTYEQYF	TGTGCCAGCAGCGTAGCAGGGACACCGACCTACGAGCAGTACTTC	TRBV9	TRBJ2-7	many	.
CSVEGAGVRGYTF	TGCAGCGTTGAAGGGGCAGGGGTGCGTGGCTACACCTTC	TRBV29-1	TRBJ1-2	many	.
CASSQGRAAFF	TGTGCCAGCAGCCAGGGCAGGGCAGCTTTCTTT	TRBV14	TRBJ1-1	.	.
CASSLRTIAYEQYF	TGTGCCAGCAGCTTACGGACTATAGCCTACGAGCAGTACTTC	TRBV11-2	TRBJ2-7	.	.
CASSLGWFDTQYF	TGTGCCAGCAGCTTAGGTTGGTTCGATACGCAGTATTTT	TRBV7-2	TRBJ2-3	many	.
CASSPRSGQRDTQYF	TGTGCCAGCTCTCCGCGTAGCGGTCAACGGGATACGCAGTATTTT	TRBV18	TRBJ2-3	many	.
CANHGRAYKEQYF	TGTGCCAACCACGGCAGAGCCTATAAGGAGCAGTACTTC	TRBV14	TRBJ2-7	.	.
CASEVNTGYEQYF	TGTGCCAGCGAGGTGAATACCGGCTACGAGCAGTACTTC	TRBV6-1	TRBJ2-7	few	.
CAINSGPSEQYF	TGTGCCATAAACTCGGGCCCTTCCGAGCAGTACTTC	TRBV28	TRBJ2-7	many	.
CASSYTGTRQETQYF	TGTGCCAGTAGCTACACCGGGACTAGGCAAGAGACCCAGTACTTC	TRBV19	TRBJ2-5	.	TRBD2
CSARVFGTYGYTF	TGCAGTGCTAGGGTCTTCGGGACATATGGCTACACCTTC	TRBV20-1	TRBJ1-2	many	.
CASRYTRVKTQYF	TGTGCCAGCAGATATACCAGGGTGAAGACCCAGTACTTC	TRBV28	TRBJ2-5	many	.
CSAVSGSVQYF	TGCAGTGCAGTTAGCGGGAGTGTGCAGTACTTC	TRBV20-1	TRBJ2-7	many	TRBD2
CASSLLTGSTNEKLFF	TGTGCCAGCAGTTTACTGACAGGGTCGACTAATGAAAAACTGTTTTTT	TRBV27	TRBJ1-4	many	TRBD1
CASSEDGNYGYTF	TGTGCCAGCAGTGAGGACGGTAACTATGGCTACACCTTC	TRBV2	TRBJ1-2	many	.
CASSFLRGANYNEQFF	TGCGCCAGCAGCTTTCTCAGGGGGGCTAATTACAATGAGCAGTTCTTC	TRBV5-1	TRBJ2-1	many	.
CASSPRDRGIYEQYF	TGTGCCAGCTCACCGCGGGACAGGGGGATCTACGAGCAGTACTTC	TRBV18	TRBJ2-7	many	TRBD1
CSTGSNNSPLHF	TGTTCAACCGGGAGCAATAATTCACCCCTCCACTTT	TRBV6-2/TRBV6-3	TRBJ1-6	.	.
CASSVAVRSSYNEQFF	TGTGCCAGCAGCGTAGCGGTCCGCAGCTCCTACAATGAGCAGTTCTTC	TRBV9	TRBJ2-1	few	.
CASSITGGETQYF	TGTGCCAGTAGTATTACCGGGGGAGAGACCCAGTACTTC	TRBV19	TRBJ2-5	.	.
CSARDNLGEFF	TGCAGTGCTAGAGACAACCTTGGGGAGTTCTTC	TRBV20-1	TRBJ2-1	few	.
CASKQGDTGELFF	TGTGCCAGTAAACAGGGGGACACCGGGGAGCTGTTTTTT	TRBV6-2/TRBV6-3	TRBJ2-2	few	TRBD1
CASSPLALMSRGRTAYEQYF	TGTGCCAGCAGTCCCCTCGCGCTTATGAGTCGCGGGAGAACTGCCTACGAGCAGTACTTC	TRBV12-3/TRBV12-4	TRBJ2-7	many	TRBD2
CASSPQHYNEQFF	TGTGCCAGCAGCCCTCAACATTACAATGAGCAGTTCTTC	TRBV7-8	TRBJ2-1	many	.
CSVGVGPYAQNEQFF	TGCAGCGTTGGGGTTGGACCCTATGCCCAAAATGAGCAGTTCTTC	TRBV29-1	TRBJ2-1	many	.
CATSRDRSGRADKQYF	TGTGCCACCAGCAGAGATCGGAGCGGGAGGGCCGACAAGCAGTATTTT	TRBV15	TRBJ2-3	.	TRBD2
CASSVGAGLYEQFF	TGTGCCAGCAGTGTGGGGGCGGGTTTGTATGAGCAGTTCTTC	TRBV2	TRBJ2-1	many	.
CASSLSGIPYEQYF	TGTGCCAGCAGTTTATCGGGCATCCCGTACGAGCAGTACTTC	TRBV27	TRBJ2-7	.	.
CASSEGGLPYEQYF	TGCGCCAGCAGTGAAGGCGGGTTACCCTACGAGCAGTACTTC	TRBV10-2	TRBJ2-7	many	.
CASTLGQGFQETQYF	TGTGCCAGCACGTTGGGACAGGGCTTCCAAGAGACCCAGTACTTC	TRBV28	TRBJ2-5	.	TRBD1
CSVSPAGTLLQGEQFF	TGCAGCGTTTCCCCGGCGGGGACATTGCTACAGGGTGAGCAGTTCTTC	TRBV29-1	TRBJ2-1	many	.
CATSQREMGEQYF	TGTGCCACCAGTCAGCGGGAGATGGGCGAGCAGTACTTC	TRBV24-1	TRBJ2-7	.	TRBD2